Listed below are T cell receptor beta chains from one sample, sequenced in a study of beta chain features in type 1 diabetes. The table came from immunoSEQ multiplex PCR; TCRdb's copy has only in-frame clones and leaves some out. The sample yields roughly 340,000 clones, around 13% seen once. The sequenced sample consisted of naive CD4+ T cells from blood. These TCRs come from a woman between 18 and 30 years old with type 1 diabetes. Both conserved end residues are part of each CDR3. D genes are given only for firm matches. Expanded clones get a size class; other rows say once, few or many, or leave the size out.

d_gene	v_gene	abundance	j_gene	CDR3aa	CDR3nt
TRBD1	TRBV9	few	TRBJ2-3	CASSARDRGADTQYF	TGTGCCAGCAGCGCCCGGGACAGGGGGGCAGATACGCAGTATTTT
-	TRBV9	-	TRBJ2-5	CASSVTGLQETQYF	TGTGCCAGCAGCGTCACAGGTCTTCAAGAGACCCAGTACTTC
-	TRBV11-2	few	TRBJ1-1	CASSFSSNTEAFF	TGTGCCAGCAGCTTTAGTAGTAACACTGAAGCTTTCTTT
TRBD2	TRBV9	few	TRBJ2-7	CASSLAGSSREQYF	TGTGCCAGCAGCTTAGCGGGGAGTTCTCGGGAGCAGTACTTC
TRBD2	TRBV7-2	few	TRBJ2-5	CASSTLAGEAGDF	TGTGCCAGCAGCACACTAGCGGGAGAGGCAGGAGACTTC
-	TRBV19	few	TRBJ2-3	CASSEPGLGTDTQYF	TGTGCCAGTAGTGAACCGGGACTTGGCACAGATACGCAGTATTTT
-	TRBV5-1	-	TRBJ2-1	CASSLDRGQFF	TGCGCCAGCAGCTTAGACAGAGGTCAGTTCTTC
TRBD1	TRBV28	-	TRBJ1-5	CASRRQGGSNQPQHF	TGTGCCAGCAGGAGACAGGGGGGGAGCAATCAGCCCCAGCATTTT
-	TRBV7-9	-	TRBJ2-7	CASSSTGPYEQYF	TGTGCCAGCAGCTCAACAGGACCCTACGAGCAGTACTTC
TRBD2	TRBV4-1	few	TRBJ2-7	CASSQLGLVGPGQYF	TGCGCCAGCAGCCAACTGGGACTAGTGGGGCCCGGGCAGTACTTC
-	TRBV7-9	-	TRBJ1-6	CASSFGQINSPLHF	TGTGCCAGCAGCTTTGGTCAGATTAATTCACCCCTCCACTTT
-	TRBV5-1	few	TRBJ2-2	CASSLGGHVGDGELFF	TGCGCCAGCAGCCTGGGGGGACATGTTGGTGACGGGGAGCTGTTTTTT
-	TRBV6-5	few	TRBJ2-3	CASSYSGSGRTDTQYF	TGTGCCAGCAGTTACTCGGGAAGCGGTCGCACAGATACGCAGTATTTT
TRBD2	TRBV5-1	few	TRBJ2-1	CASSSLAASYNEQFF	TGCGCCAGCAGTTCTCTAGCGGCTTCGTACAATGAGCAGTTCTTC
TRBD1	TRBV28	few	TRBJ2-7	CASSSGQGDYEQYF	TGTGCCAGCAGTTCGGGACAGGGGGACTACGAGCAGTACTTC
-	TRBV7-2	few	TRBJ2-1	CASSFSPGTYNEQFF	TGTGCCAGCAGCTTCTCCCCGGGAACCTACAATGAGCAGTTCTTC
TRBD2	TRBV5-5	-	TRBJ2-5	CASSARVGLADETQYF	TGTGCCAGCAGCGCCCGGGTGGGACTAGCGGACGAGACCCAGTACTTC
-	TRBV25-1	-	TRBJ2-7	CASSAFSGLYEQYF	TGTGCCAGCAGTGCCTTCTCAGGACTTTACGAGCAGTACTTC
-	TRBV6-5	-	TRBJ1-4	CASSERYAGGKLFF	TGTGCCAGCAGTGAGCGATACGCGGGAGGAAAACTGTTTTTT
TRBD1	TRBV4-3	few	TRBJ1-2	CASSLSAGQNYGYTF	TGCGCCAGCAGCCTTAGTGCGGGACAGAACTATGGCTACACCTTC
-	TRBV28	-	TRBJ1-4	CASRPAGGGNEKLFF	TGTGCCAGCAGGCCCGCGGGGGGAGGTAATGAAAAACTGTTTTTT
-	TRBV29-1	-	TRBJ1-5	CSVARGTSNQPQHF	TGCAGCGTTGCGAGGGGGACTAGCAATCAGCCCCAGCATTTT
TRBD1	TRBV5-6	few	TRBJ2-7	CASSLNRGSGYEQYF	TGTGCCAGCAGCTTAAACAGGGGATCTGGCTACGAGCAGTACTTC
-	TRBV5-8	-	TRBJ1-1	CASSLGGRGTEAFF	TGTGCCAGCAGCTTAGGAGGGAGAGGAACTGAAGCTTTCTTT
-	TRBV28	-	TRBJ2-7	CASSNGGSTYEQYF	TGTGCCAGCAGCAACGGGGGATCCACCTACGAGCAGTACTTC
-	TRBV7-9	-	TRBJ1-6	CASSPGGDLNSPLHF	TGTGCCAGCAGTCCCGGTGGAGATCTTAATTCACCCCTCCACTTT
TRBD1	TRBV29-1	few	TRBJ1-3	CSVGDRGTGNTIYF	TGCAGCGTCGGGGACAGGGGGACTGGAAACACCATATATTTT
-	TRBV9	-	TRBJ1-6	CASSKRGADSPLHF	TGTGCCAGCAGTAAACGGGGGGCTGATTCACCCCTCCACTTT
-	TRBV29-1	-	TRBJ1-2	CSVEVRGGGYTF	TGCAGCGTTGAGGTACGCGGCGGTGGCTACACCTTC
TRBD1	TRBV25-1	few	TRBJ1-4	CASSENIQGSYEKLFF	TGTGCCAGCAGTGAAAACATACAGGGGAGTTACGAAAAACTGTTTTTT
-	TRBV7-2	few	TRBJ1-2	CASSSRHNLNYGYTF	TGTGCCAGCAGCTCTCGACACAACCTTAACTATGGCTACACCTTC
-	TRBV7-9	-	TRBJ1-1	CASSLAITEAFF	TGTGCCAGCAGCTTAGCCATCACTGAAGCTTTCTTT
TRBD2	TRBV6-6	few	TRBJ2-7	CASSLLGGEAQQYF	TGTGCCAGCAGTCTACTGGGGGGGGAGGCGCAGCAGTACTTC
-	TRBV7-2	-	TRBJ2-1	CASSLVLLDNNEQFF	TGTGCCAGCAGCTTAGTCCTGCTGGACAACAATGAGCAGTTCTTC
-	TRBV4-2	-	TRBJ2-1	CASSQDRKRSSYNEQFF	TGTGCCAGCAGCCAAGATAGGAAGCGGAGCTCCTACAATGAGCAGTTCTTC
-	TRBV11-3	-	TRBJ2-1	CASSLDAAGEQFF	TGTGCCAGCAGCTTAGACGCAGCGGGTGAGCAGTTCTTC
-	TRBV4-3	-	TRBJ2-5	CASSHSSDRETQYF	TGCGCCAGCAGCCACTCCTCGGACAGAGAGACCCAGTACTTC
-	TRBV7-9	few	TRBJ2-7	CASSGRREQYF	TGTGCCAGCAGCGGGAGGCGGGAGCAGTACTTC
-	TRBV13	few	TRBJ2-1	CASSLGFGNEQFF	TGTGCCAGCAGCTTAGGATTCGGGAATGAGCAGTTCTTC
TRBD2	TRBV9	-	TRBJ2-1	CASSPRGTSGNEQFF	TGTGCCAGCAGCCCCCGGGGGACTAGCGGCAATGAGCAGTTCTTC
TRBD1	TRBV7-2	few	TRBJ2-3	CASSLEPDRALSTDTQYF	TGTGCCAGCAGCCTCGAACCCGACAGGGCACTAAGCACAGATACGCAGTATTTT
TRBD1	TRBV15	-	TRBJ2-7	CATSRDKGASYEQYF	TGTGCCACCAGCAGAGATAAGGGGGCGTCCTACGAGCAGTACTTC